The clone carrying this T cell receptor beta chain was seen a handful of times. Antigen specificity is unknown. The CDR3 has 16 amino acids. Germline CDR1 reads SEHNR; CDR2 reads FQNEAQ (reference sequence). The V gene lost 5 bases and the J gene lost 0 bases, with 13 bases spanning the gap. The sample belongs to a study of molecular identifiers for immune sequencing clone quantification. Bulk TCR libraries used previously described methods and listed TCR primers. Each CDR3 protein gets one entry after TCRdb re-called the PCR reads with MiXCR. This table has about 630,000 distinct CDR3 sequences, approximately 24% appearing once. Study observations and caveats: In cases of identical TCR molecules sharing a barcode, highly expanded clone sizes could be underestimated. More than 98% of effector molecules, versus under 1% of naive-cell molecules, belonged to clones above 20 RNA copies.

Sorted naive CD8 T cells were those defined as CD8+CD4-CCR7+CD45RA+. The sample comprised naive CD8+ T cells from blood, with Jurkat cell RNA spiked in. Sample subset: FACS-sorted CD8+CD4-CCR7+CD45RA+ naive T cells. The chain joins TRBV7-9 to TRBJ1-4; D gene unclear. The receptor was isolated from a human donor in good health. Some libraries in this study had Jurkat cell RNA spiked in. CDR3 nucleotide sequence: TGTGCCAGCAGCCCTCCCACGGTTCCAACTAATGAAAAACTGTTTTTT. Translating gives CASSPPTVPTNEKLFF. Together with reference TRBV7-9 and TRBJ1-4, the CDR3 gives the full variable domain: DTGVSQNPRHKITKRGQNVTFRCDPISEHNRLYWYRQTLGQGPEFLTYFQNEAQLEKSRLLSDRFSAERPKGSFSTLEIQRTEQGDSAMYLCASSPPTVPTNEKLFFGSGTQLSVL.